This T cell receptor (beta chain) was sequenced during a study of shared clonotypes between healthy human individuals. At the level of the study: Three plates were used per donor for CD4 naive, three for CD4 memory, two for CD8 naive and one for CD8 memory. The study's findings and limits: Clonotypes shared by all four donors outscored non-shared clonotypes in generation probability.

Deep was the level used in running the assay. Data came from immunoSEQ multiplex PCR; TCRdb stores just in-frame clones and leaves some out. The sample consists of approximately 650,000 clones, just under 97% of them appearing once. Trimming took 4 bases from V and 5 from J, leaving 14 bases between them. The length of the CDR3 is 14 residues. Germline CDR1 and CDR2: MDHEN and SYDVKM. The count of this clone is one. Its antigen is undetermined. Naive CD8 cells comprised CD45RO-negative, CCR7-positively selected cells, excluding terminally differentiated effector memory CD45RA+ cells. Only Caucasian adults living in Nashville, Tennessee served as donors.

The sequenced sample consisted of naive CD8+ T cells sorted from blood. The origin of this receptor is a woman aged 25 to 39 in good health. The chain has TRBV28 and TRBJ1-1; possibly TRBD1 for D (5 bases). The CDR3 coding sequence is TGTGCCAGCAGTTCGTTCAGGGAGGGGACTGAAGCTTTCTTT. Translation: CASSSFREGTEAFF.